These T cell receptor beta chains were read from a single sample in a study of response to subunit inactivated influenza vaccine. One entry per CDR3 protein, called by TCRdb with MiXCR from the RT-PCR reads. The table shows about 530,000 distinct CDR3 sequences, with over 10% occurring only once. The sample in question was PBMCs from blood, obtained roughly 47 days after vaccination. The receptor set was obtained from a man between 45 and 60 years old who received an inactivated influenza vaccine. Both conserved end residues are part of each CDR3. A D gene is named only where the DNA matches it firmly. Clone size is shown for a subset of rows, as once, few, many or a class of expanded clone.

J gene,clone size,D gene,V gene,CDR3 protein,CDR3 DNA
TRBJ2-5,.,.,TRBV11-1,CASSLSHGWGGRGETQYF,TGTGCCAGCAGCTTATCTCATGGCTGGGGGGGCCGAGGAGAGACCCAGTACTTC
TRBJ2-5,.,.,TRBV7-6,CASSPTGLAAETQYF,TGTGCCAGCAGTCCTACGGGACTTGCAGCAGAGACCCAGTACTTC
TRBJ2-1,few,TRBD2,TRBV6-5,CASSNLGLAGGNEQFF,TGTGCCAGCAGTAACCTGGGACTAGCGGGGGGCAATGAGCAGTTCTTC
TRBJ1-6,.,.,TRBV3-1,CASSQEGEGSYNSPLHF,TGTGCCAGCAGCCAAGAAGGTGAAGGCTCCTATAATTCACCCCTCCACTTT
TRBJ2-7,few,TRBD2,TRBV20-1,CSARVGGGSGSLSYEQYF,TGCAGTGCTAGAGTCGGGGGTGGTAGCGGGAGCCTTTCCTACGAGCAGTACTTC
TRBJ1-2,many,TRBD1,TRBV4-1,CASSQTVTGGGYGYTF,TGCGCCAGCAGCCAGACCGTTACAGGGGGCGGGTATGGCTACACCTTC
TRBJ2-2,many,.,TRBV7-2,CASSPGRTNTGELFF,TGTGCCAGCAGCCCGGGACGGACGAACACCGGGGAGCTGTTTTTT
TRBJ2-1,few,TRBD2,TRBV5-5,CASSLAASGPISYNEQFF,TGTGCCAGCAGCTTGGCGGCTAGCGGCCCGATATCCTACAATGAGCAGTTCTTC
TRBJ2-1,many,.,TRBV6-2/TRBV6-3,CASRRDYAVKLTNEQFF,TGTGCCAGCAGACGCGACTACGCCGTCAAACTTACCAATGAGCAGTTCTTC
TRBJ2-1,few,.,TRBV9,CASSVFGTVNNEQFF,TGTGCCAGCAGCGTATTTGGGACGGTGAACAATGAGCAGTTCTTC
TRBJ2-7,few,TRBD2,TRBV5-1,CASSLAGGSRYEQYF,TGCGCCAGCAGCTTGGCGGGCGGGAGTCGTTACGAGCAGTACTTC
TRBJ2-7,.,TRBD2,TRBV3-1,CASSFGLAGGKIAYEQYF,TGTGCCAGCAGTTTCGGACTAGCGGGAGGCAAAATAGCCTACGAGCAGTACTTC
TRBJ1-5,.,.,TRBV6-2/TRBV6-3,CASSYGLEDQPQHF,TGTGCCAGCAGTTACGGCTTGGAGGATCAGCCCCAGCATTTT
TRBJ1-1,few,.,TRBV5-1,CASSSSGVTTEAFF,TGCGCCAGCAGCTCCTCCGGGGTCACGACTGAAGCTTTCTTT
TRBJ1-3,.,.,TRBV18,CASSPSLGDSGNTIYF,TGTGCCAGCTCACCGAGTCTGGGGGACTCTGGAAACACCATATATTTT
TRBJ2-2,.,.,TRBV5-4,CASSLAGGGPGELFF,TGTGCCAGCAGCTTGGCCGGCGGTGGTCCCGGGGAGCTGTTTTTT
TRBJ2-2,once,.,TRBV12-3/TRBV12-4,CASSFEQLNTGELFF,TGTGCCAGCAGTTTCGAACAGCTTAACACCGGGGAGCTGTTTTTT
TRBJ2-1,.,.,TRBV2,CADAGAGVKNEQFF,TGTGCCGACGCCGGGGCAGGGGTCAAGAATGAGCAGTTCTTC
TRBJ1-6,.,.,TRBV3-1,CASSPGSGEDSPLHF,TGTGCCAGCAGCCCCGGGTCCGGGGAGGACTCACCCCTCCACTTT
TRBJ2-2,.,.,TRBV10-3,CAISNKANTGELFF,TGTGCCATCAGTAACAAGGCGAACACCGGGGAGCTGTTTTTT
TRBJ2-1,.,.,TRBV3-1,CASSQDRGSNEQFF,TGTGCCAGCAGCCAAGATAGAGGGTCGAATGAGCAGTTCTTC
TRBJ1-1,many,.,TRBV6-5,CASSYGGADTEAFF,TGTGCCAGCAGTTATGGGGGCGCGGACACTGAAGCTTTCTTT
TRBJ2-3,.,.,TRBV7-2,CASSPQASGPDTQYF,TGTGCCAGCAGCCCCCAGGCAAGCGGCCCAGATACGCAGTATTTT
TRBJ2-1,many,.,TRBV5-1,CASSLGEVYNEQFF,TGCGCCAGCAGCTTGGGGGAGGTTTACAATGAGCAGTTCTTC
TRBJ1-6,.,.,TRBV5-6,CASSLPPGKRANSPLHF,TGTGCCAGCAGCTTGCCCCCCGGGAAGAGGGCGAACTCACCCCTCCACTTT
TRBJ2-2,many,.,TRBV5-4,CASSLEGGRGELFF,TGTGCCAGCAGCTTGGAAGGGGGGAGAGGGGAGCTGTTTTTT
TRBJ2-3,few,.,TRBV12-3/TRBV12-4,CASSLFVYAQYF,TGTGCCAGCAGTTTATTTGTGTATGCGCAGTATTTT
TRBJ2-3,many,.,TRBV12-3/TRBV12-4,CASSLHSDTDTQYF,TGTGCCAGCAGCCTCCATTCAGACACAGATACGCAGTATTTT
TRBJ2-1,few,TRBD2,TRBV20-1,CSARTSGGAYEQFF,TGCAGTGCTCGTACTAGCGGGGGGGCTTATGAGCAGTTCTTC
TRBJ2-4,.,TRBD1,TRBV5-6,CASRRDRGSGKNIQYF,TGTGCCAGCAGACGAGACAGGGGTTCGGGCAAAAACATTCAGTACTTC
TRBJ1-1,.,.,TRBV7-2,CASSSQPSNTEAFF,TGTGCCAGCAGCTCCCAACCGTCGAACACTGAAGCTTTCTTT
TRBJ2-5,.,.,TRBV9,CASSVSGGAEETQYF,TGTGCCAGCAGCGTAAGTGGGGGGGCGGAGGAGACCCAGTACTTC
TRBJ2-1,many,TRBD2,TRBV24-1,CATSDILAGHNEQFF,TGTGCCACCAGTGATATACTAGCGGGGCACAATGAGCAGTTCTTC
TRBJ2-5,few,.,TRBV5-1,CASSSLIQGAETQYF,TGCGCCAGCAGCTCGCTGATACAGGGTGCGGAGACCCAGTACTTC
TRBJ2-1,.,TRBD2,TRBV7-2,CASSRSGRAHNEQFF,TGTGCCAGCAGCCGAAGCGGGAGGGCCCACAATGAGCAGTTCTTC
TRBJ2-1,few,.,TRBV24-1,CATSDSQSSSYNEQFF,TGTGCCACCAGTGATTCCCAGTCGAGCTCCTACAATGAGCAGTTCTTC
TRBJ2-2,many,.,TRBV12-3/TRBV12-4,CASRSNTGELFF,TGTGCCAGCAGATCGAACACCGGGGAGCTGTTTTTT
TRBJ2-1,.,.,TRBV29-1,CSVITSELYNEQFF,TGCAGCGTAATTACTAGTGAACTTTACAATGAGCAGTTCTTC
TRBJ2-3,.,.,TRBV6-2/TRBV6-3,CASSYSRRGRITDTQYF,TGTGCCAGCAGTTACTCACGTAGGGGACGTATCACAGATACGCAGTATTTT
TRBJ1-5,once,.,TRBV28,CASEGGGNQPQHF,TGTGCCAGCGAAGGGGGGGGCAATCAGCCCCAGCATTTT
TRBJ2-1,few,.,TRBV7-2,CASSLARQNEQFF,TGTGCCAGCAGCTTAGCGCGACAAAATGAGCAGTTCTTC
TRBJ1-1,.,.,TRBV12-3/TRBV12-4,CASPVWAGLNTEAFF,TGTGCCAGTCCAGTTTGGGCCGGTTTGAACACTGAAGCTTTCTTT
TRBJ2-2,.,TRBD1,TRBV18,CASSPTGGHTGELFF,TGTGCCAGCTCGCCTACAGGGGGCCATACCGGGGAGCTGTTTTTT
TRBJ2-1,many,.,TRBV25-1,CASSDWAGDHNEQFF,TGTGCCAGCAGTGATTGGGCAGGCGACCACAATGAGCAGTTCTTC
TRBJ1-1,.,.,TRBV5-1,CASSLGPLTGLGMNTEAFF,TGCGCCAGCAGCTTGGGGCCCCTTACGGGACTTGGCATGAACACTGAAGCTTTCTTT
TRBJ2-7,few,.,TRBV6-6,CAIGEVYEQYF,TGTGCTATCGGGGAGGTTTACGAGCAGTACTTC
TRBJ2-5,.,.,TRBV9,CASSVASRAGQETQYF,TGTGCCAGCAGCGTAGCTTCGAGAGCAGGACAAGAGACCCAGTACTTC
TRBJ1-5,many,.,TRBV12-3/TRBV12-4,CASSSTGRYQPQHF,TGTGCCAGCAGTTCGACGGGACGATATCAGCCCCAGCATTTT
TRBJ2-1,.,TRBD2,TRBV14,CASSQGLAGWNEQFF,TGTGCCAGCAGCCAAGGGCTAGCGGGATGGAATGAGCAGTTCTTC
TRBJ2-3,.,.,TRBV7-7,CASSRLGGTDTQYF,TGTGCTAGCAGCCGTCTCGGCGGCACAGATACGCAGTATTTT
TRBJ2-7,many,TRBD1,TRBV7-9,CASLDRVRYEQYF,TGTGCCAGCTTGGACAGGGTGAGATACGAGCAGTACTTC
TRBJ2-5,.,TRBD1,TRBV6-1,CASTRHPGTEETQYF,TGTGCCAGCACCCGACACCCCGGGACAGAGGAGACCCAGTACTTC
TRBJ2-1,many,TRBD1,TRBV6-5,CAVGLRGNEQFF,TGTGCCGTCGGACTCAGGGGGAATGAGCAGTTCTTC
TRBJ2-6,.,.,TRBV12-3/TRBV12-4,CASRSWAGANVLTF,TGTGCCAGCAGATCATGGGCTGGGGCCAACGTCCTGACTTTC
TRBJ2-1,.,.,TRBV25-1,CASSDYRAPSYNEQFF,TGTGCCAGCAGTGACTACAGGGCGCCCTCCTACAATGAGCAGTTCTTC
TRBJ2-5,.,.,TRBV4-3,CASSPAGGRQETQYF,TGCGCCAGCAGCCCAGCCGGGGGACGCCAAGAGACCCAGTACTTC